This TCR beta chain appears in the sequencing data of a study of T cell repertoires in cytomegalovirus infection. Looking at the study overall: It was the public TCR beta signatures that indicated both CMV infection and matching HLA type.

Turning to this clonotype: Antigen: not known.

This CDR3 is built from 13 residues. The V gene end was trimmed by 6 bases and the J gene end by 2 bases; junction bases not matched to a gene: 3. From the reads, TCRdb called clonotypes with MiXCR, one entry per CDR3 protein. The repertoire holds hundreds of thousands of distinct CDR3 sequences, with around a third as singletons. Whole-study results and caveats: CMV-specific TCR beta clonotypes restricted by HLA-C dominated the ex vivo response. Totalled public TCR beta family frequency picked out people who carried CMV plus the relevant HLA.

This TCR was sampled from a human donor in good health (CMV status not recorded). Some clones in this sample may be carry-over from other donors' samples. The chain has TRBV12-3 or TRBV12-4 and TRBJ1-2, with 7 bases aligning to TRBD1. Material: cultured PBMCs, obtained from culture after CMV antigen stimulation. The CDR3 reads CASRGTENYGYTF. DNA of the CDR3: TGTGCCAGCAGGGGGACAGAGAACTATGGCTACACCTTC.